This T cell receptor (beta chain) was sequenced for a study of healthy donors' naive CD4 and CD8 T cells. Across the whole study: Donors, half of them female, were 20-25, 40-50 or 60-70 years old. Overall study findings and caveats: Naive CD4+ and CD8+ cells reportedly differed in usage of most V and J genes. Chains were not paired, since alpha and beta were sequenced in bulk.

TCR libraries were built from roughly 0.5 ug of total RNA by linear amplification. TCRdb fed the reads into MiXCR, producing one record per CDR3 protein. The table lists some 190,000 distinct CDR3 sequences, around three quarters of them singletons, with about 2.4% in the top ten. As concerns this clonotype: What it recognizes is unknown.

This CDR3 is built from 15 residues. The germline CDR1 and CDR2 sequences are SGHRS and YFSETQ. V lost 2 bases to trimming and J lost 3 bases, with 12 bases between them. The receptor was derived from a pool of human donors in good health; the sample pools cells from several healthy donors. The sequencing sample was made of naive CD4+ and CD8+ T cells sorted from blood, pooled from several donors. The chain recombines TRBV5-1 with TRBJ1-5; D might be TRBD1 (5 bases). CDR3 sequence reads: CASSFAGKSNQPQHF. DNA for the CDR3: TGCGCCAGCAGCTTCGCAGGGAAATCCAATCAGCCCCAGCATTTT.